Shown below are 24 T cell receptor beta chains from a single sample sequenced in a study of blood T cells in healthy people across ages. A J-beta primer mix and a sample-barcoded 5' primer were used in a second PCR of about 7 to 12 cycles. A single record per CDR3 protein comes from TCRdb applying MiXCR to the 5' RACE reads. The sample carries around 1.5 million distinct CDR3 sequences, 30% to 40% recorded once. Specimen: blood. These receptors were taken from a woman in her 30s in good health.

The chain couples TRBV20-1 to TRBJ2-1; a weak D match, TRBD2 (5 bases). V shed 3 bases and J shed 0 bases, with 6 bases lying between them. In germline, CDR1 is DFQATT, CDR2 SNEGSKA (reference sequence). The CDR3 is made up of 13 amino acids. In nucleotides, the CDR3 is TGCAGTGCTAGCGGGAACTCCTACAATGAGCAGTTCTTC. Protein: CSASGNSYNEQFF.

Of note for this clonotype: This may be a read error, as it is one base from a much larger clone. The chain recombines TRBV10-3 with TRBJ2-7; TRBD1 aligns across 7 bases. The DNA end favors TRBJ2-5, so the J call may be wrong. Germline CDR1 ENHRY, CDR2 SYGVKD. This CDR3 region has 13 residues. DNA of the CDR3: TGTGCCATCAGTGGTCCGACAGGGGAGACCCAGTACTTC. Translation: CAISGPTGETQYF.

The sample holds a few counts of this clonotype. The gene calls are TRBV5-1 and TRBJ2-7; D might be TRBD1 or TRBD2, each matching 5 bases. V gave up 4 bases and J gave up 2 bases, with 16 bases separating them. The germline V gene encodes CDR1 SGHRS and CDR2 YFSETQ. The CDR3 is made up of 15 amino acids. The DNA for the CDR3 is TGCGCCAGCAGCGAGGGACGAGAACGCGCCTACGAGCAGTACTTC. Translated: CASSEGRERAYEQYF.

This sequence joins TRBV7-2 and TRBJ2-1; 9 nucleotides match TRBD1. The CDR3 has 14 amino acids. The germline V gene encodes CDR1 SGHTA and CDR2 FQGNSA. V lost 4 bases to trimming and J lost 3 bases; unmatched junction nucleotides: 1. CDR3 region: CASSWDRDYNEQFF. For the CDR3, the DNA is TGTGCCAGCAGCTGGGACAGGGACTACAATGAGCAGTTCTTC.

The chain carries TRBV5-1 and TRBJ2-7; TRBD1 matches at 9 bases. Germline V gives CDR1 SGHRS, CDR2 YFSETQ. V shed 7 bases and J 5 bases; nucleotides not matched to a gene: 10. This CDR3 contains 14 residues. CDR3 coding DNA: TGCGCCAGCGCTCTCGGGACAGGGCTTAACGAGCAGTACTTC. This codes for CASALGTGLNEQYF.

This chain joins TRBV9 and TRBJ2-1; the match to TRBD1 covers 10 bases. Unmatched junction bases numbered 8, after V lost 4 bases and J lost 7 bases. There are 15 residues in the CDR3. CDR1 and CDR2 (germline): SGDLS, YYNGEE. In DNA, the CDR3 is TGTGCCAGCAGCTTCCGGGACAGGGGTTTTAATGAGCAGTTCTTC. Protein: CASSFRDRGFNEQFF.

The rearrangement uses TRBV20-1 and TRBJ2-1; TRBD2 aligns across 11 bases. The V and J ends lost 5 bases and 3 bases, in that order; junction bases with no gene match: 6. The CDR3 is 15 residues long. Germline V gene lookup returns CDR1 DFQATT and CDR2 SNEGSKA (reference sequence). The CDR3 here is CSALPTSGSYNEQFF. CDR3 DNA: TGCAGTGCTTTGCCCACTAGCGGGAGCTACAATGAGCAGTTCTTC.

This clonotype was observed a handful of times. This rearrangement joins TRBV20-1 to TRBJ2-5, with a tentative D call TRBD1 (6 bases). Germline V gene sequence: CDR1 DFQATT, CDR2 SNEGSKA (reference sequence). V shed 5 bases and J shed 2 bases, with 15 bases lying between them. The CDR3 is made up of 14 amino acids. The CDR3 loop is CSAPSGVEQETQYF. As DNA, the CDR3 is TGCAGTGCTCCATCAGGGGTAGAGCAAGAGACCCAGTACTTC.

A few counts support this clonotype. The chain has TRBV2 and TRBJ1-2; D is undetermined. Trimming shortened V by 7 bases and J by 5 bases, and 8 bases separated the two germline ends. Germline V gene data show CDR1 as SNHLY and CDR2 as FYNNEI. This CDR3 is built from 11 residues. In nucleotides, the CDR3 is TGTGCCAGCAATTACAAGTATGGCTACACCTTC. Translating it yields CASNYKYGYTF.

This clonotype was counted between two and nine times. The chain combines TRBV5-1 with TRBJ2-1; 8 bases match TRBD2. Germline V CDR1 and CDR2: SGHRS, YFSETQ. Trimming at V came to 3 bases and at J to 0 bases, leaving 5 bases not matched to a gene. The CDR3 extends over 16 amino acids. CDR3 sequence (DNA): TGCGCCAGCAGCTCAGCGAGCGGGAGCTCCTACAATGAGCAGTTCTTC. Protein product: CASSSASGSSYNEQFF.

The sample holds many counts of this clonotype. V gene TRBV29-1 combines with J gene TRBJ2-7; the match to TRBD1 covers 10 bases. The CDR3 is 14 amino acids. CDR1 and CDR2 (germline): SQVTM, ANQGSEA. Trimming took 6 bases from V and 0 from J; bases not matched to a gene: 5. The CDR3 is CSVTGGISSYEQYF. Written as DNA, the CDR3 is TGCAGCGTGACAGGGGGCATAAGCTCCTACGAGCAGTACTTC.

The J gene is TRBJ2-2, the V gene TRBV5-4, with D maybe TRBD1 (7 bases). Per germline, CDR1 SGHNT and CDR2 YYREEE (reference sequence). The CDR3 has 18 amino acids. Trimming stripped 4 bases from V and 6 bases from J, with 25 bases between. CDR3: CASSLMEGQPFRSGELFF. In nucleotides, the CDR3 is TGTGCCAGCAGCCTTATGGAGGGACAGCCCTTTCGATCCGGGGAGCTGTTTTTT.

This clonotype was seen a single time. At one end the junction does not follow the germline gene, possibly because of a read error. This sequence joins TRBV15 and TRBJ2-7; D unresolved. The CDR3 extends over 13 amino acids. Looked up from germline, CDR1 is LNHNV and CDR2 is YYDKDF (reference sequence). The CDR3 DNA is TGTGCCGCCAGCCCCAGTCTCTCCTACGAGCAGTACTTC. Amino acids: CAASPSLSYEQYF.

The rearrangement joins TRBV7-9 to TRBJ1-2; D is possibly TRBD1 (5 bases). This CDR3 region has 14 residues. Between the trimmed V and J ends, which lost 5 bases and 4 bases, there was a span of 14 bases. The germline V gene has CDR1 SEHNR and CDR2 FQNEAQ (reference sequence). The DNA of the CDR3 is TGTGCCAGCAGCCCCCCACAGGAAACCTATGGCTACACCTTC. Its translation: CASSPPQETYGYTF.

The V and J genes are TRBV20-1 and TRBJ1-1, with 9 bases aligning to TRBD1. Germline CDR1 is DFQATT and CDR2 is SNEGSKA (reference sequence). The CDR3 runs 15 residues. V lost 4 bases, J lost 2 bases, and 8 bases stayed unmatched. In nucleotides, the CDR3 is TGCAGTGCTATACACCCGGGACAGGGAAACACTGAAGCTTTCTTT. Its translation is CSAIHPGQGNTEAFF.

The chain joins TRBV20-1 to TRBJ1-4; D unclear. The germline CDR1 and CDR2 sequences are DFQATT and SNEGSKA (reference sequence). CDR3 length: 12 residues. Trimming left V 7 bases short and J 4 bases short, with 10 bases between. The CDR3 loop reads CSVVSVNEKLFF. DNA for the CDR3: TGCAGTGTGGTATCGGTTAATGAAAAACTGTTTTTT.

The chain combines TRBV4-2 with TRBJ2-7; TRBD2 aligns across 15 bases. Germline V gene lookup returns CDR1 LGHNA and CDR2 YNFKEQ. V dropped 3 bases and J dropped 3; count of bases not matched to a gene: 3. The CDR3 loop spans 16 amino acids. The CDR3, as DNA: TGTGCCAGCAGCCACGGACTAGCGGGAGGGAACTACGAGCAGTACTTC. Residues: CASSHGLAGGNYEQYF.

This clonotype occurred many times. The rearrangement uses TRBV7-2 and TRBJ1-2, with D perhaps TRBD1 (6 bases). Germline CDR1 and CDR2: SGHTA and FQGNSA. The CDR3 has 15 amino acids. The V gene lost 5 bases and the J gene lost 5 bases, with 18 bases spanning the gap. CDR3 in amino acids: CASSPGPGALYGYTF. Written as DNA, the CDR3 is TGTGCCAGCAGCCCAGGCCCGGGGGCCCTGTATGGCTACACCTTC.

This clonotype was seen only a few times. For the CDR3, the DNA is TGTGCCAGCAGCCCCGGGGCGGACTTGAGCGGCTACACCTTC. This codes for CASSPGADLSGYTF. The chain carries TRBV7-3 and TRBJ1-2; weak D call: TRBD1 (5 bases). Trimming removed 5 bases from V and 8 bases from J, with 18 bases in between. This CDR3 has 14 residues. Germline CDR1 SGHTA, CDR2 FQGTGA. The complete variable domain, with remaining parts taken from reference TRBV7-3 and TRBJ1-2, reads GAGVSQTPSNKVTEKGKYVELRCDPISGHTALYWYRQSLGQGPEFLIYFQGTGAADDSGLPNDRFFAVRPEGSVSTLKIQRTERGDSAVYLCASSPGADLSGYTFGSGTRLTVV.

The table lists this clonotype with a few counts. The CDR3 loop is CASSPLQMAGETQYF. CDR3 DNA sequence: TGTGCCAGCAGTCCCCTTCAAATGGCCGGGGAGACCCAGTACTTC. This chain links TRBV27 with TRBJ2-5; D call uncertain. CDR3 length equals 15 residues. Trimming stripped 5 bases from V and 5 bases from J, with 18 bases between. Per germline, CDR1 MNHEY and CDR2 SMNVEV (reference sequence).

The genes are TRBV4-1 and TRBJ2-2; TRBD2 agrees at 7 bases. CDR1 MGHRA and CDR2 YSYEKL come from the germline V gene. This CDR3 contains 16 residues. The V segment lost 0 bases and the J segment 0 bases; nucleotides outside the gene matches: 1. The CDR3 sequence is CASSQDRGANTGELFF. CDR3 sequence (DNA): TGCGCCAGCAGCCAAGACCGGGGGGCGAACACCGGGGAGCTGTTTTTT.

The chain recombines TRBV3-1 with TRBJ2-5; D might be TRBD1 (6 bases). The J call is uncertain, as TRBJ2-7 better fits the DNA end. The V gene's germline CDR1 is LGHDT and CDR2 YNNKEL (reference sequence). This CDR3 comprises 12 residues. This chain's CDR3 is CASSPLQGEQYF. The CDR3 bases are TGTGCCAGCAGCCCCCTACAGGGCGAGCAGTACTTC.

This chain connects TRBV20-1 to TRBJ2-4, with D tentatively TRBD2 (5 bases). Germline-derived CDR1 and CDR2 are DFQATT and SNEGSKA (reference sequence). Trimming took off 1 base at V and 1 base at J, with 14 bases between the two ends. The CDR3 spans 16 residues. CDR3 sequence reads: CSARGSGEHAKNIQYF. In DNA, the CDR3 is TGCAGTGCTAGAGGATCCGGGGAACATGCCAAAAACATTCAGTACTTC.

This clonotype occurred a few times. This sequence joins TRBV4-1 and TRBJ1-6, with D perhaps TRBD1 (6 bases). The germline V gene encodes CDR1 MGHRA and CDR2 YSYEKL. The CDR3 is 17 amino acids. Trimming stripped 2 bases from V and 7 bases from J, with 18 bases between. DNA for the CDR3: TGCGCCAGCAGCCAACTCCCGGTGGGGGCCCGAAATTCACCCCTCCACTTT. As protein: CASSQLPVGARNSPLHF.